This T cell receptor beta chain was captured by sequencing in a study of cytomegalovirus exposure and HLA in healthy donors. Study-level points and caveats: Reports indicated that the classifier achieved high specificity and sensitivity in diagnosing cytomegalovirus status. CMV serostatus was the sole immune exposure data available. Some TCR beta chains (roughly 150 of them) were listed as cytomegalovirus-associated.

About this clone: The antigen remains undetermined.

With 60 Vbeta and 13 Jbeta primers, the PCR was carried out. The repertoire was sequenced with immunoSEQ multiplex PCR; TCRdb's copy has only in-frame clones and lacks some. The sample has about 130,000 clones, about 80% seen once. This clonotype was obtained from a boy aged 2 to 10 in good health and CMV-seronegative. Input material: PBMCs.

CDR3: CSVSTDLHYNEQFF. CDR3 in DNA: TGCAGCGTTTCGACAGATCTCCACTACAATGAGCAGTTCTTC. J is TRBJ2-1 and V is TRBV29-1, with D tentatively TRBD1 (5 bases). From germline, CDR1 is SQVTM and CDR2 ANQGSEA. CDR3 length equals 14 residues. Trimming took off 5 bases at V and 3 bases at J, with 14 bases between the two ends.